This note documents a single TCR beta chain sequence. The sample belongs to a study of blood T cell repertoires in COVID-19. Per the study methods: Counts of nucleated cells, estimated from reference gene primer amplification, were obtained. The repertoire was sequenced with immunoSEQ multiplex PCR; TCRdb's copy has only in-frame clones and lacks some. Clone size and V and J calls were adopted from that table, with D and trimming inferred from the DNA. The sample carries about 140,000 clones, about three quarters recorded once. The CDR3 loop spans 16 amino acids. CDR1 is GTSNPN and CDR2 is SVGIG in the germline V gene (reference sequence). V lost 0 bases, J lost 0 bases, and 11 bases lay in between.

V is TRBV30 and J is TRBJ1-4; the D gene is possibly TRBD1 (5 bases). The clonotype comes from a woman aged 45 to 65 who had recovered from COVID-19. Sequencing used PBMCs or T cells enriched from blood (not recorded which). The CDR3, as DNA: TGTGCCTGGAGTGTATGGGGGGAGGCAACTAATGAAAAACTGTTTTTT. Translated, it gives CAWSVWGEATNEKLFF.